This T cell receptor beta chain was observed in a study of T cell responses to AZD1222 COVID-19 vaccine. Whole-study context: Investigators merged groups given second doses at roughly 4 or roughly 12 weeks.

CDR3 length: 14 residues. Germline V gene data show CDR1 as SGHRS and CDR2 as YFSETQ. The germline V and J ends were trimmed by 4 bases and 6 bases, with 14 bases remaining between them. General study points: The donor group comprised mostly white British people and more females; the analysis possibly underestimated clonal diversity.

Of note for this clone: The antigen is undetermined.

The table came from immunoSEQ multiplex PCR; TCRdb's copy has only in-frame clones and leaves some out. Among nearly 110,000 clones listed, about nine tenths were seen once. This TCR came from an adult in good health. The rearrangement links TRBV5-1 to TRBJ2-1; D perhaps matches TRBD2 (5 bases). The sequences come from peripheral blood, collected on day 0 of AZD1222 vaccination. The CDR3 region is CASSRSAGGNEQFF. Here the CDR3 DNA reads TGCGCCAGCAGCCGAAGCGCTGGAGGCAATGAGCAGTTCTTC.